This TCR beta chain is drawn from a study of cytomegalovirus exposure and HLA in healthy donors. Turning to the study itself: Early on, a data release was issued that held approximately 78 million unique TCRs from HLA-typed donors. Study-wide results and caveats: TCR beta V- and J-gene trimming, according to a later analysis, was linked to a missense DCLRE1C variant.

The PCR had 60 Vbeta and 13 Jbeta primers. The method was immunoSEQ multiplex PCR; TCRdb's version includes in-frame clones alone and lacks a portion of them. This sample has some 170,000 clones, with more than 60% found just once. To note about this clone: Antigen specificity is unknown.

V shed 4 bases and J 7 bases; nucleotides not matched to a gene: 10. The CDR3 covers 16 residues. Germline CDR1 and CDR2: SGHTS and YDEGEE. The chain links TRBV5-8 to TRBJ1-6; 8 bases match TRBD1. The receptor was derived from a human donor in good health. Sequencing was carried out using PBMCs. The CDR3 reads CASSQMTGVKNSPLHF. The CDR3 DNA is TGTGCCAGCAGCCAAATGACAGGGGTTAAAAATTCACCCCTCCACTTT.